A single sample gave rise to the 15 T cell receptor beta chains below, sequenced in a study of T cells after yellow fever vaccination. TCRdb called the 5' RACE reads again in MiXCR, with one record for every CDR3 protein. Found here are 250,000 or so distinct CDR3 sequences, about 3.7% of them singletons; the top ten hold about a fifth. The sample was PBMCs, taken 15 days after the yellow fever booster vaccination. Source of these receptors: a man younger than 35 who received the YFV17D yellow fever vaccine.

This clonotype was detected many times. The chain has TRBV9 and TRBJ2-3; D ambiguous. Germline loops: CDR1 SGDLS, CDR2 YYNGEE. The CDR3 runs to 15 residues. Trimming removed 0 bases from V and 4 bases from J, with 12 bases in between. CDR3 nucleotide sequence: TGTGCCAGCAGCGTAGAAGGGCACCCCGCAGATACGCAGTATTTT. It is translated as CASSVEGHPADTQYF.

This clonotype was observed at least ten times. The chain has TRBV27 and TRBJ2-4, with D maybe TRBD2 (6 bases). Germline V gives CDR1 MNHEY, CDR2 SMNVEV (reference sequence). CDR3 length: 14 residues. V lost 4 bases to trimming and J lost 9 bases, with 16 bases between them. CDR3 sequence: CASSSHLRRAIQYF. The CDR3 bases are TGTGCCAGCAGTTCTCACCTTAGGAGGGCCATTCAGTACTTC.

This clonotype was observed at least ten times. The chain has TRBV6-5 and TRBJ1-2; possible D gene TRBD1, 5 bases. Germline CDR1 reads MNHEY; CDR2 reads SVGAGI. V was shortened by 4 bases and J by 4 bases, with 13 bases between the two germline ends. The CDR3 length is 14 residues. The CDR3 sequence is CASSLFRGSYGYTF. The CDR3 DNA reads TGTGCCAGCAGTTTATTTCGGGGGTCCTATGGCTACACCTTC.

J is TRBJ1-6 and V is TRBV7-6; D call uncertain. With 1 base removed from V and 7 bases from J, the gap between germline ends came to 5 bases. CDR1 and CDR2 from the germline V gene are SGHVS and FNYEAQ. The CDR3 has 13 amino acids. Written as DNA, the CDR3 is TGTGCCAGCAGCTTAGTGGAAAATTCACCCCTCCACTTT. Its translation: CASSLVENSPLHF.

In the case of this clonotype: This may come from a read error, since a much larger clone is one base off. The J gene is TRBJ2-5, the V gene TRBV20-1; D tentatively fits TRBD1 or TRBD2 (5 bases each). CDR1 is DFQATT and CDR2 is SNEGSKA in the germline V gene (reference sequence). The CDR3 totals 15 residues. V lost 3 bases and J lost 5, with 19 bases in between. CDR3 sequence reads: CSASHRPGAWETQYF. CDR3 nucleotides: TGCAGTGCTAGCCACCGTCCCGGGGCCTGGGAGACCCAGTACTTC.

There are many counts of this clonotype. This sequence joins TRBV7-8 and TRBJ1-5, with D possibly being TRBD1 (5 bases). The germline V gene encodes CDR1 SGHVS and CDR2 FQNEAQ. With 5 bases removed from V and 4 bases from J, the gap between germline ends came to 15 bases. The CDR3 runs 15 residues. CDR3 residues: CASSPGAGDNQPQHF. DNA of the CDR3: TGTGCCAGCAGCCCTGGGGCAGGAGATAATCAGCCCCAGCATTTT.

The table lists this clonotype with many counts. V gene TRBV7-7 combines with J gene TRBJ2-5; 9 bases fit TRBD2. V lost 5 bases and J lost 2; bases outside the gene matches: 6. The germline gives CDR1 SSHAT, CDR2 FNYEAQ (reference sequence). CDR3 length equals 15 residues. CDR3 DNA sequence: TGTGCCAGCAGCCCAGCGGGGGGTGCGCAAGAGACCCAGTACTTC. This codes for CASSPAGGAQETQYF.

The chain is built from TRBV23-1 and TRBJ2-7, with 7 bases identical to TRBD1. TRBV23-1 is noted as an ORF with a role that remains uncertain. Trimming at V came to 7 bases and at J to 2 bases, leaving 5 bases not matched to a gene. The CDR3 loop spans 13 amino acids. CDR3 protein: CASMSGQTYEQYV. The CDR3 coding sequence is TGCGCCAGCATGTCGGGACAGACCTACGAGCAGTACGTC.

Ten or more counts support this clonotype. This rearrangement joins TRBV10-3 to TRBJ2-7, with 10 bases aligning to TRBD1. The germline V gene has CDR1 ENHRY and CDR2 SYGVKD. Losses at the gene ends were 6 bases for V and 0 bases for J; bases not matched to a gene: 5. The CDR3 totals 15 residues. The CDR3 nucleotides are TGTGCCATCAGGACGGGACAGGGGATCTCCTACGAGCAGTACGTC. It encodes CAIRTGQGISYEQYV.

In this sample, this clonotype turned up many times. The V call is TRBV7-7, the J call TRBJ2-1; no definite D call. The CDR3 consists of 13 residues. V lost 3 bases and J 8 bases, leaving 11 bases between the germline ends. CDR1 is SSHAT and CDR2 is FNYEAQ in the germline V gene (reference sequence). CDR3 loop: CASSFQPGDEQFF. CDR3 bases: TGTGCCAGCAGCTTCCAACCTGGGGATGAGCAGTTCTTC.

There are many counts of this clonotype. The chain employs TRBV11-2 and TRBJ2-1, with D possibly matching TRBD1 (5 bases). Between the trimmed V and J ends, which lost 4 bases and 4 bases, there was a span of 20 bases. The CDR3 runs 17 residues. The V gene's germline CDR1 is SGHAT and CDR2 FQNNGV. In DNA, the CDR3 is TGTGCCAGCAGCTCGCAAGGGGTGGGGCTCGGATACAATGAGCAGTTCTTC. Its translation: CASSSQGVGLGYNEQFF.

This clonotype was detected ten times or more. The J gene is TRBJ1-2, the V gene TRBV24-1; D possibly corresponds to TRBD1 (5 bases). The CDR3 length is 14 residues. V lost 6 bases and J 3 bases, leaving 13 bases between the germline ends. Germline-derived CDR1 and CDR2 are KGHDR and SFDVKD. This CDR3 is CATSHRTTYYGYTF. CDR3 nucleotides: TGTGCCACCAGTCACAGGACTACCTACTATGGCTACACCTTC.

This clonotype was detected many times. The V gene is TRBV7-9, the J gene TRBJ2-1, with D hard to call. This CDR3 has 10 amino acids. Looked up from germline, CDR1 is SEHNR and CDR2 is FQNEAQ (reference sequence). Between the trimmed V and J ends, which lost 8 bases and 8 bases, there was a span of 7 bases. The CDR3 region has the DNA TGTGCCAGCTCTGGGGATGAGCAGTTCTTC. It translates to CASSGDEQFF.

In this sample, this clonotype turned up many times. The rearrangement joins TRBV12-3 or TRBV12-4 to TRBJ2-1, with TRBD2 as a possible D gene (5 bases). CDR3 size: 14 residues. Trimming stripped 7 bases from V and 5 bases from J, with 15 bases between. The CDR3 nucleotides read TGTGCCAGCACGGGGTGGAGGCAGAACAATGAGCAGTTCTTC. Translated: CASTGWRQNNEQFF.

This clonotype occurred many times. V gene TRBV18 combines with J gene TRBJ2-5; no clear D. The CDR3 spans 15 residues. CDR1 and CDR2 (germline): KGHSH, LQKENI. Trimming cost V 0 bases and J 2 bases, with 10 bases left between them. Written as DNA, the CDR3 is TGTGCCAGCTCACCACCTTCGTGGCGACAAGAGACCCAGTACTTC. Its translation is CASSPPSWRQETQYF.